The 8 T cell receptor beta chains reported below all come from one sample, sequenced in a study of cytomegalovirus exposure and HLA in healthy donors. A multiplex PCR was run with 60 Vbeta primers and 13 Jbeta primers. Profiling relied on immunoSEQ multiplex PCR, and the TCRdb table lists in-frame clones only, not all of them. The table records 100,000 or so clones, about two thirds of them present only once. Sequencing used PBMCs. The receptors shown here come from a man aged 50 to 59 in good health and CMV-seronegative.

This sequence joins TRBV7-9 and TRBJ2-7; D gene ambiguous. Trimming pared 3 bases from V and 3 bases from J, leaving 12 bases between. The CDR3 is 14 amino acids. CDR1 and CDR2 (germline): SEHNR, FQNEAQ (reference sequence). CDR3: CASSFSSLVYEQYF. For the CDR3, the DNA is TGTGCCAGCAGCTTTAGTAGTTTGGTCTACGAGCAGTACTTC.

This clone appeared a few times. J is TRBJ2-3 and V is TRBV5-1; maybe TRBD2 (6 bases). There are 16 residues in the CDR3. Germline CDR1 SGHRS, CDR2 YFSETQ. Trimming took 0 bases from V and 4 from J, leaving 15 bases between them. CDR3: CASSLGSGGGADTQYF. As DNA, the CDR3 is TGCGCCAGCAGCTTGGGATCGGGTGGAGGGGCAGATACGCAGTATTTT.

The CDR3 DNA reads as TGTGCCAGCAGTTTAGGGGGGACGTGGGCCTACGAGCAGTACTTC. Its protein product is CASSLGGTWAYEQYF. This sequence joins TRBV28 and TRBJ2-7; TRBD2 is a possible D gene (6 bases). V was cut by 2 bases and J by 2 bases, with 13 bases left in between. Germline V gene lookup returns CDR1 MDHEN and CDR2 SYDVKM. The CDR3 sequence is 15 residues long. The whole variable domain, remainder taken from reference TRBV28 and TRBJ2-7, is DVKVTQSSRYLVKRTGEKVFLECVQDMDHENMFWYRQDPGLGLRLIYFSYDVKMKEKGDIPEGYSVSREKKERFSLILESASTNQTSMYLCASSLGGTWAYEQYFGPGTRLTVT.

The CDR3 loop reads CASSFSTGVTDTQYF. Written as DNA, the CDR3 is TGTGCCAGCAGTTTCTCTACGGGGGTCACAGATACGCAGTATTTT. The rearrangement joins TRBV27 to TRBJ2-3; a weak D match, TRBD2 (6 bases). The CDR3 loop spans 15 amino acids. V gave up 3 bases and J gave up 2 bases, with 12 bases separating them. Germline V CDR1 and CDR2: MNHEY, SMNVEV (reference sequence).

The rearrangement links TRBV6-1 to TRBJ2-3; TRBD2 aligns across 12 bases. This CDR3 has 17 residues. V lost 3 bases, J lost 10 bases, and 14 bases stayed unmatched. Germline CDR1 and CDR2: MNHNS and SASEGT. The CDR3 reads CASSEKRLAGAPAAQYF. In nucleotides, the CDR3 is TGTGCCAGCAGTGAGAAGAGACTAGCGGGAGCGCCTGCTGCGCAGTATTTT.

The rearrangement joins TRBV28 to TRBJ1-1, with 7 nucleotides matching TRBD1. Germline assignment: CDR1 MDHEN and CDR2 SYDVKM. The CDR3 covers 14 residues. Losses at the gene ends were 3 bases for V and 0 bases for J; bases not matched to a gene: 1. The CDR3: CASSLGQMNTEAFF. CDR3 nucleotide sequence: TGTGCCAGCAGTTTGGGACAGATGAACACTGAAGCTTTCTTT.

The V call is TRBV28, the J call TRBJ1-6, with TRBD1 identical over 9 bases. Germline V CDR1 and CDR2: MDHEN, SYDVKM. V was clipped by 4 bases and J by 4 bases; unmatched bases: 5. The CDR3 is 16 residues long. CDR3: CASSSPGTGYNSPLHF. The CDR3 DNA sequence: TGTGCCAGCAGTTCACCCGGGACAGGGTATAATTCACCCCTCCACTTT.

This chain uses TRBV10-3 with TRBJ1-2; TRBD1 might be the D (5 bases). V was pared by 3 bases and J by 6 bases, with 17 bases between. There are 15 residues in the CDR3. The germline V gene encodes CDR1 ENHRY and CDR2 SYGVKD. In DNA, the CDR3 is TGTGCCATCAGTGACCCGCACCAGGGCAGGGATGGCTACACCTTC. Translation: CAISDPHQGRDGYTF.